The 7 T cell receptor beta chains given below trace back to one sample, sequenced in a study of beta chain features in type 1 diabetes. General study results and limits: TCRB CDR3s were moderately but significantly shorter in Type 1 diabetes patients in all four CD4+ subsets.

Expressed TCRB transcripts were sequenced, since all the RNA that had been isolated was reverse transcribed. Libraries were prepared by immunoSEQ multiplex PCR; TCRdb keeps only in-frame clonotypes and omits some of them. The data contain 350,000 to 400,000 clones, 10% to 15% of them singletons. What these receptors recognize is not known. Sequencing was carried out using naive CD4+ T cells from blood. All receptors derive from a woman in her late teens or twenties with type 1 diabetes.

The chain combines TRBV2 with TRBJ2-1; weak D call: TRBD2 (6 bases). V lost 6 bases, J lost 9 bases, and 9 bases lay in between. Germline values: CDR1 SNHLY, CDR2 FYNNEI. The CDR3 is made up of 11 amino acids. The DNA of the CDR3 is TGTGCCAGCAGGGGGGAGGCTGAGCAGTTCTTC. Its translation is CASRGEAEQFF.

The chain has TRBV7-2 and TRBJ1-5, with 10 bases fitting TRBD1. The germline CDR1 and CDR2 sequences are SGHTA and FQGNSA. The CDR3 is 14 residues long. The trim removed 8 bases at V and 5 bases at J, leaving 6 bases unmatched. The CDR3 region has the DNA TGTGCCAGCGGGTTGACAGGGGGCGATCAGCCCCAGCATTTT. It yields the protein CASGLTGGDQPQHF.

The CDR3 reads CASSQGAAKTYNEQFF. DNA of the CDR3: TGTGCCAGCAGCCAAGGAGCGGCCAAGACCTACAATGAGCAGTTCTTC. V gene TRBV4-2 combines with J gene TRBJ2-1; D perhaps matches TRBD2 (5 bases). V lost 1 base to trimming and J lost 2 bases, with 12 bases between them. Germline values: CDR1 LGHNA, CDR2 YNFKEQ. This CDR3 has 16 residues.

In its sample, this clone was seen a few times. The gene calls are TRBV4-2 and TRBJ2-4; the match to TRBD1 covers 7 bases. CDR1 and CDR2 (germline): LGHNA, YNFKEQ. The CDR3 is 17 residues long. J was trimmed by 5 bases and V by 0 bases; bases with no gene match: 10. The CDR3 here is CASSQDQVPGTENIQYF. The CDR3 coding sequence is TGTGCCAGCAGCCAAGATCAGGTCCCAGGGACAGAAAACATTCAGTACTTC.

The rearrangement links TRBV7-9 to TRBJ2-1; the match to TRBD2 covers 8 bases. Germline assignment: CDR1 SEHNR and CDR2 FQNEAQ (reference sequence). Losses at the gene ends were 0 bases for V and 3 bases for J; bases not matched to a gene: 4. The CDR3 runs 16 residues. The CDR3 region has the DNA TGTGCCAGCAGCTTAGCGGGTACTAGCGGCTACAATGAGCAGTTCTTC. Translation: CASSLAGTSGYNEQFF.

This clone was found a few times. J is TRBJ2-5 and V is TRBV15, with 7 positions matching TRBD2. This CDR3 is built from 15 residues. The V segment lost 0 bases and the J segment 5 bases; nucleotides outside the gene matches: 6. Germline lookup yields CDR1 LNHNV and CDR2 YYDKDF (reference sequence). CDR3 in DNA: TGTGCCACCAGCAGAGATTTCCGGCGGGGGGAGACCCAGTACTTC. This encodes CATSRDFRRGETQYF.

V is TRBV2 and J is TRBJ1-2; D is unclear. Germline-derived CDR1 and CDR2 are SNHLY and FYNNEI. The CDR3 covers 12 residues. The V gene lost 10 bases and the J gene lost 5 bases, with 14 bases spanning the gap. CDR3 in DNA: TGTGCCACCCAAAGGGAGAGGTATGGCTACACCTTC. Amino acids: CATQRERYGYTF.